This T cell receptor beta chain was obtained from a study of control samples from healthy donors and cancer patients. The V gene's germline CDR1 is ENHRY and CDR2 SYGVKD. V dropped 1 base and J dropped 5 bases, with 4 bases sitting between them. This CDR3 spans 12 amino acids. This table comes from immunoSEQ multiplex PCR, and its TCRdb copy is limited to in-frame clones, with some not included. Among 55,000 to 70,000 clones listed, roughly 90% were seen once. This sequence was found in a man aged 60-69 years with colorectal cancer. The chain links TRBV10-3 to TRBJ2-3; no reliable D call. The sample consisted of PBMCs. The CDR3 loop reads CAISEWGDTQYF. Here the CDR3 DNA reads TGTGCCATCAGTGAGTGGGGAGATACGCAGTATTTT.